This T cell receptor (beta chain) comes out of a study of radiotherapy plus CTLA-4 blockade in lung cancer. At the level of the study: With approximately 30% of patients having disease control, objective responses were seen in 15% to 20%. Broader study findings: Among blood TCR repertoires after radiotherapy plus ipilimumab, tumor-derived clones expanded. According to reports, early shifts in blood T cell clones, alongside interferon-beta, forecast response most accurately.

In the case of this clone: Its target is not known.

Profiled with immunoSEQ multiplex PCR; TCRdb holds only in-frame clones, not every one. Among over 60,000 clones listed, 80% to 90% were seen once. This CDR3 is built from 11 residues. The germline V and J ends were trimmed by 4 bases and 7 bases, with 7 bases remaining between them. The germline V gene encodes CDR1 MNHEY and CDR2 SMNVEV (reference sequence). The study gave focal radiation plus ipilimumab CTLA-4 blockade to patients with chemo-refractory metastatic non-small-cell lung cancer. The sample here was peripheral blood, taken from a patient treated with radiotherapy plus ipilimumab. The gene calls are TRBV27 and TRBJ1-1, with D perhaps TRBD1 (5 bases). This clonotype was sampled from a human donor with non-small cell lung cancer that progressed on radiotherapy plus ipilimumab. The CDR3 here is CASSSTGEAFF. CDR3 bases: TGTGCCAGCAGTTCCACAGGTGAAGCTTTCTTT.